The sequence of this T cell receptor (beta chain) was determined in a study of cytomegalovirus exposure and HLA in healthy donors. Germline V gene sequence: CDR1 MDHEN, CDR2 SYDVKM. The CDR3 runs 13 residues. V gave up 5 bases and J gave up 2 bases; unmatched junction bases: 3. Details on this clone: Its antigen is still unknown.

Primers included in the PCR were 60 Vbeta and 13 Jbeta primers. This table comes from immunoSEQ multiplex PCR, and its TCRdb copy is limited to in-frame clones, with some not included. The table includes roughly 130,000 clones, 75% to 85% detected once. Study-wide results and limits: In vitro work confirmed that three CMV-associated chains recognize CMV antigens. A later analysis, which compared TCR beta chains of equal frequency, found the HLA-associated ones more clonally expanded.

The gene calls are TRBV28 and TRBJ2-7; the match to TRBD2 covers 7 bases. Sequenced material: PBMCs. The receptor was derived from a man younger than 40 in good health and CMV-seronegative. In DNA form, the CDR3 reads TGTGCCAGCAGTCAAGCGGGGCCCTACGAGCAGTACTTC. This translates into CASSQAGPYEQYF. The full variable domain, with the rest looked up from reference TRBV28 and TRBJ2-7, is DVKVTQSSRYLVKRTGEKVFLECVQDMDHENMFWYRQDPGLGLRLIYFSYDVKMKEKGDIPEGYSVSREKKERFSLILESASTNQTSMYLCASSQAGPYEQYFGPGTRLTVT.